This T cell receptor beta chain was recorded in a study of OX40 agonist ivuxolimab in advanced cancers. Looked up from germline, CDR1 is MDHEN and CDR2 is SYDVKM. Trimming pared 8 bases from V and 4 bases from J, leaving 20 bases between. CDR3 length: 15 amino acids. TCRdb's table, derived via immunoSEQ multiplex PCR, lists solely in-frame clones and lacks some. The sample carries tens of thousands of clones, less than 90% recorded once. This specimen was CD4+ or CD8+ T cells sorted from blood, taken in a trial of the OX40 agonist ivuxolimab. The chain links TRBV28 to TRBJ1-2; a possible D gene is TRBD1 (5 bases). This receptor was identified in an adult with an advanced solid tumor such as melanoma, head and neck, liver or kidney cancer. CDR3: CASGPHGTEFYGYTF. CDR3 bases: TGTGCCAGCGGTCCCCATGGGACGGAGTTCTATGGCTACACCTTC.